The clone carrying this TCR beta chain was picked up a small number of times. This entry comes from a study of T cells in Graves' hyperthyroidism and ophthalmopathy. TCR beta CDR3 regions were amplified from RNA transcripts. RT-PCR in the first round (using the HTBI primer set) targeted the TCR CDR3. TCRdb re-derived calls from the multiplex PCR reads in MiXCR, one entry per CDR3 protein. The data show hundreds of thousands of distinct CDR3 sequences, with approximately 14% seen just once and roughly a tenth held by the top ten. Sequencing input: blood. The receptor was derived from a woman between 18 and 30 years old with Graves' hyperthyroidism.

DNA for the CDR3: TGTGCCAGCAGTCACAGCTATTGGCCCCAGCATTTT. This gives the protein CASSHSYWPQHF. V gene TRBV6-2 or TRBV6-3 combines with J gene TRBJ1-5; D call uncertain. V lost 5 bases to trimming and J lost 9 bases, with 11 bases between them. The CDR3 runs 12 residues. Germline values: CDR1 MNHEY, CDR2 SVGEGT.